These T cell receptor beta chains were read from a single sample in a study of T cells in Graves' hyperthyroidism and ophthalmopathy. MiXCR was run by TCRdb on the multiplex PCR reads, yielding one entry per CDR3 protein. The sample has fewer than 350,000 distinct CDR3 sequences; 13% are singletons. The sequenced sample was blood. These receptors came from a woman between 25 and 40 years old with Graves' hyperthyroidism that later progressed to Graves' ophthalmopathy. Each CDR3 is given with its conserved first and last residue. A D gene is named only where the DNA matches it firmly. Rows give clone size only sometimes, using once, few, many, or a class for an expanded clone.

abundance	v_gene	j_gene	d_gene	CDR3aa	CDR3nt
many	TRBV7-6	TRBJ2-3	.	CASSLRATQGDTQYF	TGTGCCAGCAGCTTAAGGGCAACTCAGGGAGATACGCAGTATTTT
many	TRBV27	TRBJ1-1	TRBD1	CASSRETGGIIEAFF	TGTGCCAGCAGTAGAGAGACAGGGGGCATAATTGAAGCTTTCTTT
many	TRBV5-1	TRBJ2-1	TRBD2	CASSRGLAANNEQFF	TGCGCCAGCAGCCGTGGACTAGCGGCCAACAATGAGCAGTTCTTC
many	TRBV4-1	TRBJ2-7	.	CASSQDGLRSNEQYF	TGCGCCAGCAGCCAAGATGGGCTAAGAAGCAACGAGCAGTACTTC
.	TRBV7-9	TRBJ2-3	TRBD2	CASSPGGSGSADTQYF	TGTGCCAGCAGCCCGGGGGGCAGCGGGAGCGCAGATACGCAGTATTTT
.	TRBV5-1	TRBJ1-1	TRBD1	CASSAPGQGASEAFF	TGCGCCAGCAGCGCCCCGGGACAGGGGGCCTCTGAAGCTTTCTTT
many	TRBV2	TRBJ2-1	TRBD2	CASIPSRGTYEQFF	TGTGCCAGCATTCCCTCGCGGGGGACCTATGAGCAGTTCTTC
few	TRBV29-1	TRBJ2-7	.	CSVPVVVRAQEIREQYF	TGCAGCGTTCCGGTCGTTGTGAGGGCCCAGGAGATCCGGGAGCAGTACTTC
few	TRBV7-2	TRBJ2-1	.	CASSASMGTRYNEQFF	TGTGCCAGCAGCGCGAGCATGGGAACTCGCTACAATGAGCAGTTCTTC
many	TRBV28	TRBJ2-2	TRBD2	CASRRLAGGLGTGELFF	TGTGCCAGCCGAAGACTAGCGGGAGGGCTCGGCACCGGGGAGCTGTTTTTT
many	TRBV2	TRBJ1-1	TRBD1	CASRSDRGNTEAFF	TGTGCCAGCAGGTCAGACAGGGGTAACACTGAAGCTTTCTTT
many	TRBV27	TRBJ1-1	.	CASSLGAANTEAFF	TGTGCCAGCAGTTTGGGGGCGGCGAACACTGAAGCTTTCTTT
few	TRBV25-1	TRBJ2-7	.	CASSEWRSRSYEQYF	TGTGCCAGCAGTGAATGGCGGTCCCGCTCCTACGAGCAGTACTTC
many	TRBV12-3/TRBV12-4	TRBJ2-1	.	CASSLREGGVNEQFF	TGTGCCAGCAGTTTAAGGGAGGGGGGGGTCAATGAGCAGTTCTTC
few	TRBV4-1	TRBJ1-1	TRBD1	CASSPWTGGGKAFF	TGCGCCAGCAGCCCCTGGACAGGGGGCGGGAAAGCTTTCTTT
many	TRBV27	TRBJ1-1	TRBD1	CASFNRGENTEAFF	TGTGCCAGCTTCAACAGGGGGGAGAACACTGAAGCTTTCTTT
.	TRBV10-3	TRBJ1-6	.	CAISEITNAPLHF	TGTGCCATCAGTGAGATTACAAACGCTCCCCTCCACTTT
few	TRBV10-3	TRBJ2-1	TRBD2	CAISELAGYNEQFF	TGTGCCATCAGTGAACTAGCGGGGTACAATGAGCAGTTCTTC
few	TRBV4-2	TRBJ2-2	TRBD2	CASSGLAPPPTGELFF	TGTGCCAGCAGCGGACTAGCGCCACCTCCCACCGGGGAGCTGTTTTTT
many	TRBV4-3	TRBJ1-5	.	CASSQDQQDGQPQHF	TGCGCCAGCAGCCAAGATCAACAGGACGGTCAGCCCCAGCATTTT
.	TRBV9	TRBJ2-5	TRBD1	CASSEGQGVETQYF	TGTGCCAGCAGCGAGGGACAGGGAGTAGAGACCCAGTACTTC
many	TRBV12-3/TRBV12-4	TRBJ1-1	TRBD1	CASSSRGGRENTEAFF	TGTGCCAGCAGTTCCCGAGGGGGCAGGGAGAACACTGAAGCTTTCTTT
many	TRBV20-1	TRBJ2-1	.	CSASSVFEGSSYNEQFF	TGCAGTGCTAGTTCGGTTTTCGAGGGGAGCTCCTACAATGAGCAGTTCTTC
medium-sized	TRBV5-1	TRBJ2-5	.	CASSLQETQYF	TGTGCCAGCAGCTTACAAGAGACCCAGTACTTC
many	TRBV10-3	TRBJ2-7	.	CAISERGSAGEQYF	TGTGCCATCAGCGAGAGGGGGAGTGCGGGCGAGCAGTACTTC
few	TRBV4-3	TRBJ2-3	TRBD2	CASSQDAGGTDTQYF	TGCGCCAGCAGCCAAGACGCGGGAGGGACAGATACGCAGTATTTT
many	TRBV15	TRBJ2-1	TRBD2	CATSREWDLTSGSSYNEQFF	TGTGCCACCAGCAGAGAGTGGGACCTAACTAGCGGGAGCTCCTACAATGAGCAGTTCTTC
many	TRBV6-2/TRBV6-3	TRBJ2-5	.	CASSYLDGGWETQYF	TGTGCCAGCAGTTACCTTGACGGCGGATGGGAGACCCAGTACTTC
.	TRBV7-9	TRBJ1-2	.	CASTQGLLGYGYTF	TGTGCCAGCACTCAGGGTCTGCTTGGCTATGGCTACACCTTC
.	TRBV27	TRBJ2-7	TRBD2	CASSWGTSSEQYF	TGTGCCAGCAGCTGGGGGACTAGCTCCGAGCAGTACTTC
.	TRBV19	TRBJ2-7	.	CASHHGGEQYF	TGTGCCAGTCATCACGGAGGGGAGCAGTACTTC
.	TRBV3-1	TRBJ2-6	.	CASSQSLKSGANVLTF	TGTGCCAGCAGCCAATCTCTTAAATCTGGGGCCAACGTCCTGACTTTC
.	TRBV19	TRBJ2-1	TRBD2	CASKPNPGLADNEQFF	TGTGCCAGTAAGCCCAACCCGGGACTAGCGGACAATGAGCAGTTCTTC
.	TRBV6-2/TRBV6-3	TRBJ1-4	.	CASSYSGQTNEKLFF	TGTGCCAGCAGTTACTCTGGGCAGACTAATGAAAAACTGTTTTTT
many	TRBV6-2/TRBV6-3	TRBJ1-1	.	CASSYSSPRVFGSTEAFF	TGTGCCAGCAGTTACTCTAGCCCCAGGGTCTTCGGAAGCACTGAAGCTTTCTTT
many	TRBV20-1	TRBJ1-2	TRBD1	CSLRQGHGYTF	TGCAGTCTACGACAGGGTCATGGCTACACCTTC
many	TRBV20-1	TRBJ2-7	TRBD2	CSARDAGLAGGYWQYF	TGCAGTGCTAGAGATGCAGGTCTAGCGGGAGGATATTGGCAGTACTTC
many	TRBV28	TRBJ2-1	TRBD2	CAGARGLAGPNEQFF	TGTGCCGGAGCAAGGGGACTAGCGGGACCAAATGAGCAGTTCTTC
many	TRBV10-2	TRBJ2-1	TRBD2	CASSDSQAGARNEQFF	TGCGCCAGCAGTGATTCCCAAGCGGGAGCGAGGAATGAGCAGTTCTTC
many	TRBV29-1	TRBJ2-7	TRBD2	CSVEGVAGAETYEQYF	TGCAGCGTTGAAGGCGTAGCGGGAGCAGAGACCTACGAGCAGTACTTC
many	TRBV27	TRBJ1-5	.	CASSPSWGSQPQHF	TGTGCCAGCAGCCCTAGTTGGGGAAGTCAGCCCCAGCATTTT
many	TRBV7-8	TRBJ2-1	TRBD2	CASSFLREGSYNEQFF	TGTGCCAGCAGCTTTCTCCGGGAGGGCTCCTACAATGAGCAGTTCTTC
.	TRBV4-1	TRBJ1-2	TRBD1	CASSQETGGGYTF	TGCGCCAGCAGCCAAGAGACAGGGGGTGGCTACACCTTC
many	TRBV20-1	TRBJ2-3	.	CSARDEGSLSTDTQYF	TGCAGTGCTAGAGATGAGGGTAGCTTGAGCACAGATACGCAGTATTTT
many	TRBV27	TRBJ2-1	.	CASSFRGRRPGNEQFF	TGTGCCAGCAGCTTCCGCGGGCGGAGGCCAGGGAATGAGCAGTTCTTC
many	TRBV27	TRBJ2-4	.	CASSQRSNIQYF	TGTGCCAGCAGTCAAAGGTCAAACATTCAGTACTTC
.	TRBV28	TRBJ2-7	.	CATSDSSTSSHEQYF	TGTGCCACCAGTGACTCCTCGACTAGTTCCCACGAGCAGTACTTC
many	TRBV2	TRBJ2-1	.	CASSGYGLQFFNEQFF	TGTGCCAGCAGTGGCTACGGACTACAATTTTTTAATGAGCAGTTCTTC
many	TRBV12-3/TRBV12-4	TRBJ1-1	TRBD1	CASRGTGGRGNTEAFF	TGTGCCAGCAGGGGGACAGGGGGACGGGGGAACACTGAAGCTTTCTTT
few	TRBV9	TRBJ2-1	.	CASSVVGGFDEQFF	TGTGCCAGCAGCGTAGTTGGTGGTTTCGATGAGCAGTTCTTC
.	TRBV20-1	TRBJ1-6	.	CSATRDPAPSFSPLHF	TGCAGTGCTACTCGGGATCCGGCCCCATCATTTTCACCCCTCCACTTT